This T cell receptor beta chain was sequenced for a study of T-cell reconstitution after alpha-beta-depleted transplantation in children. This clonotype occurred many times. Its antigen is unidentified. CDR3 length: 15 residues. The ends were cut back, 0 bases at V and 0 bases at J, with 6 bases in the middle. Study conclusions and caveats: Surviving recipient T cells and thymic progenitors produced the high day-60 TCRbeta diversity seen in some patients. A year had passed since transplant, and T-cell counts and diversity by then came mostly from newly produced T cells.

The library targeted TCRbeta and was prepared with unique molecular identifiers. MiXCR, run by TCRdb on the PCR reads, gives a single entry per CDR3 protein. The sample holds about 300,000 distinct CDR3 sequences, about 9.4% seen once. Material: PBMCs, obtained before TCRalphabeta/CD19-depleted stem cell transplant. The sequence came from a boy less than two years old with acute myeloid leukemia, due to receive a stem cell transplant. This sequence joins TRBV23-1 and TRBJ2-1; D gene ambiguous. TRBV23-1 is placed among ORFs of uncertain function. In DNA form, the CDR3 reads TGCGCCAGCAGTCAATCGAAGGACTCCTACAATGAGCAGTTCTTC. Its translation: CASSQSKDSYNEQFF.